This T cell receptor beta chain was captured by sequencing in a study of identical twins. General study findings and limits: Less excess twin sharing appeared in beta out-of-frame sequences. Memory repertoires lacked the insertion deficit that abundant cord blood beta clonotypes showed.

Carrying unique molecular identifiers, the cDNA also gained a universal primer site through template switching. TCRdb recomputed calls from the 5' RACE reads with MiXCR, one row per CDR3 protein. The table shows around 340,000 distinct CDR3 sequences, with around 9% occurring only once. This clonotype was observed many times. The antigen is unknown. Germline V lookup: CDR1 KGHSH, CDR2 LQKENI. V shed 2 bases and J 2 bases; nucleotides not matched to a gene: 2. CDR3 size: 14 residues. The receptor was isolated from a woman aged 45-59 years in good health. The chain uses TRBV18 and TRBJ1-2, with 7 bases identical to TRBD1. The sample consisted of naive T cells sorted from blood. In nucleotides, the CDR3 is TGTGCCAGCTCACCATCGGGACAGAACTATGGCTACACCTTC. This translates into CASSPSGQNYGYTF.